This TCR beta chain was recorded in a study of shared clonotypes between healthy human individuals. Of note for this clone: Its specificity is unknown.

This was a deep-level run. Each cell subset's genomic DNA was divided evenly among several immunoSEQ plates. Some clones are missing from TCRdb's copy, which holds only in-frame ones; the method was immunoSEQ multiplex PCR. Among over a million clones listed, approximately 96% were seen once. The study's findings and limits: All-four-donor shared clonotypes had higher generation probabilities than non-shared clonotypes did.

The ends were cut back, 6 bases at V and 9 bases at J, with 12 bases in the middle. There are 12 residues in the CDR3. The germline gives CDR1 KGHSH, CDR2 LQKENI. The chain has TRBV18 and TRBJ1-3, with D uncertain. This receptor was identified in a man aged 25-40 years in good health. What was sequenced was naive CD4+ T cells sorted from blood. Regarding subset: CD45RA+ positively selected. This chain's CDR3 is CASSPDSGTIYF. DNA for the CDR3: TGTGCCAGCTCCCCGGACTCTGGCACCATATATTTT.